This TCR beta chain was observed in a study of blood T cells in healthy people across ages (dated by TCRdb to the mid-2010s). Looking at the study overall: In model experiments, template switching captured roughly one uniquely barcoded TCR beta cDNA molecule for every two T cells. The study measured age-related changes in TCR beta repertoire diversity using deep sequencing normalized with unique cDNA molecular identifiers. The donors were split into four age groups: young (average around 16 years), middle-aged (roughly 39), aged (roughly 65) and long-lived (82). To avoid experimental bias, donors of different ages were spread randomly across the sequencing lanes. Using the same blood draw, the study looked at two additional independent replicas of 1 million unique cDNA reads for two donors, one aged 18 to 30 and the other aged 80 or older. Beyond this particular receptor, the publication reports: Conclusive comparison of naive and antigen-experienced compartments was prevented by the profiling of bulk unsorted PBMCs. The CMV infection status of donors was not known, potentially confounding age-related changes in expanded clonotypes. The percentage of naive T cells measured by flow cytometry correlated strongly with observed TCR beta diversity. As age increased, observed TCR beta diversity per million T cells dropped in a roughly linear way, and a significant reduction was already evident by age roughly 36. Estimates of total diversity based on one million sequenced T cells were considered lower bounds and underestimates. Compared with the aged group, more naive CD4+ T cells, fewer expanded clones and increased TCR diversity were shown by the long-lived group, suggesting age selection.

The receptor library was made with 5' RACE. TCRdb shows the sequencer as Illumina HiSeq 2500. A second PCR of roughly 6 to 11 cycles was run with a J-beta primer mix and a sample-barcoded 5' primer. A template-switch 5' adaptor carrying 12 random nucleotides introduced a unique molecular identifier onto each TCR beta cDNA molecule. Each sample yielded at least 2.5 million CDR3-containing paired-end reads. All of the RNA was converted into first-strand cDNA using the Mint cDNA synthesis kit, with a TRBC-specific oligonucleotide serving as the primer. After uracil-DNA glycosylase treatment, a first 18-cycle PCR used universal primers M1SS and BC2_uni_R on all cDNA. The study's own analysis went as follows. For normalization, 1 million high-quality reads were randomly selected from each sample, with every read carrying a distinct molecular identifier. Instead of being binned into consensus sequences, reads that shared molecular identifiers were thrown out. MiTCR, with a Q25 quality threshold and the strictest error-elimination algorithm, was used for CDR3 identification, clonotype clustering and error correction. A nonparametric unseen species model with Euler transformation was used to estimate a lower bound on total TCR beta diversity. TCRdb reran the public reads through fastp at Q25 and MiXCR, keeping productive beta chains. Identical CDR3 proteins give one entry, which carries the most common genes and DNA. The V and J calls, along with clone size, are taken from TCRdb and not from the paper's own processing. Recorded for this sample are roughly 2 million distinct CDR3 sequences; 49% of them occurred a single time. Approximately 2.1% of the sample goes to the ten largest clones.

The donors were roughly 39 Caucasian individuals from Russia, aged roughly 6 to 100 years, who were systemically healthy. About 10 milliliters of peripheral blood were drawn from each donor into EDTA-treated Vacutainer tubes. Ficoll-Paque density-gradient centrifugation was used to isolate PBMCs, with at least 6.5 million per sample. Trizol reagent was used to extract total RNA from the PBMCs, yielding at least 5.5 micrograms per sample. Naive CD45RAhigh/CD27high T cell percentages were measured by flow cytometry on a PBMC aliquot from every donor. As regards this clonotype: Its cognate antigen has yet to be identified. The input lacks base qualities; no much larger clone sits a single base away.

Trimming at the junction amounts to 10 bases on V and 7 bases on J, and the germline ends lie 16 bases apart. Looking up the germline V gene yields CDR1 SGHTA and CDR2 FQGNSA. Counted from cysteine to phenylalanine, this CDR3 has 12 amino acids. The read is trimmed to its CDR3 DNA, 36 bases read in frame from base 1. The V gene is TRBV7-2 and the J gene is TRBJ1-2, with TRBD1 as a weak D call on 5 bases. The TCR was taken from a woman between 35 and 50 years old in good health. The sequencing input was blood. The CDR3 protein: CATGRPRGGYTF. The DNA reads TGTGCCACGGGACGGCCCCGCGGTGGCTACACCTTC.